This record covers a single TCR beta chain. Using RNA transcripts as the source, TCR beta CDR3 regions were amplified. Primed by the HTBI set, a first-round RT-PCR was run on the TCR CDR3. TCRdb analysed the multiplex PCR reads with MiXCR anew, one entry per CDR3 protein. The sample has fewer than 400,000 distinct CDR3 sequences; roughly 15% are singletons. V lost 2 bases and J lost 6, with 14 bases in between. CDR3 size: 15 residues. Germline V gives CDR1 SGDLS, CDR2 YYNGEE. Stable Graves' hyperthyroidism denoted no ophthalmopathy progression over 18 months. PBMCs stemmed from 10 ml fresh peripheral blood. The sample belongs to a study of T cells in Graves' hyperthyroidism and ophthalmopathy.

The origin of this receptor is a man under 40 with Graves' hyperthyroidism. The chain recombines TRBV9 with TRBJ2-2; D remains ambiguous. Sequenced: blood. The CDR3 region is CASSVGSRPAGELFF. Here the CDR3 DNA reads TGTGCCAGCAGCGTGGGGTCGAGACCTGCCGGGGAGCTGTTTTTT. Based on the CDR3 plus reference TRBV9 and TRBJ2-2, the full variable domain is DSGVTQTPKHLITATGQRVTLRCSPRSGDLSVYWYQQSLDQGLQFLIQYYNGEERAKGNILERFSAQQFPDLHSELNLSSLELGDSALYFCASSVGSRPAGELFFGEGSRLTVL.